This T cell receptor (beta chain) was captured in a study of blood T cells in healthy people across ages (dated by TCRdb to between 2015 and 2016). For context, the study as a whole: In model experiments, template switching captured roughly one uniquely barcoded TCR beta cDNA molecule for every two T cells. Age-related changes in TCR beta repertoire diversity were measured in the study by deep sequencing normalized with unique cDNA molecular identifiers. Donors were grouped into four age groups: young (average 16 years), middle-aged (roughly 40), aged (about 59) and long-lived (approximately 82). To avoid experimental bias, donors of different ages were randomly spread across the sequencing lanes. Using the same blood draw, the study looked at two additional independent replicas of 1 million unique cDNA reads for two donors, one aged 18 to 30 and the other aged 80 or older. Broad study findings and their caveats: The long-lived group showed more naive CD4+ T cells, fewer expanded clones and increased TCR diversity than the aged group, suggesting age selection. Total diversity estimates from one million sequenced T cells were considered lower bounds and underestimates. Bulk unsorted PBMC profiling prevented conclusive comparison of naive and antigen-experienced compartments. Because donor CMV infection status was unknown, age-related changes in expanded clonotypes were potentially confounded. A strong correlation was found between observed TCR beta diversity and the percentage of naive T cells measured by flow cytometry. As age increased, observed TCR beta diversity per million T cells dropped in a roughly linear way, and a significant reduction was already evident by age around 41.

The V and J ends are trimmed by 4 bases and 5 bases, leaving 15 bases between them. The CDR3 goes from the cysteine to the phenylalanine over 14 residues. Solely the CDR3 DNA is kept, with 42 bases framed from the first base. The germline V gene yields SGHRS for CDR1 and YFSETQ for CDR2. About this clonotype: There is no known antigen for this receptor. Qualities for individual bases were not recorded, and no much larger clone is one base off.

Library creation used 5' RACE. The run used an Illumina HiSeq 2500. A second PCR of roughly 7 to 12 cycles was run with a J-beta primer mix and a sample-barcoded 5' primer. Each TCR beta cDNA molecule received a unique molecular identifier from a template-switch 5' adaptor carrying 12 random nucleotides. At least 2.5 million CDR3-containing paired-end reads were obtained from each sample. First-strand cDNA synthesis was performed from all RNA using the Mint cDNA synthesis kit, with priming by a TRBC-specific oligonucleotide. After uracil-DNA glycosylase treatment, a first 18-cycle PCR used universal primers M1SS and BC2_uni_R on all cDNA. The published analysis was carried out like this. Normalization of each sample was performed by random selection of 1 million high-quality reads, each carrying a distinct molecular identifier. Reads with shared molecular identifiers were discarded instead of being binned into consensus sequences. MiTCR, with a Q25 quality threshold and the strictest error-elimination algorithm, was used for CDR3 identification, clonotype clustering and error correction. Lower-bound total TCR beta diversity was estimated with a nonparametric unseen species model using Euler transformation. Starting from the raw public reads, TCRdb applied fastp trimming at Q25, assembled clones with MiXCR and retained in-frame beta chains. All rows with the same CDR3 protein become a single entry with the most common DNA and genes. The V and J calls here are based on TCRdb, not the publication. The sample table records about 1,400,000 distinct CDR3 sequences; roughly 40% of these occur just once. The top ten clones comprise approximately 7.9% of the sample.

Donors were a few dozen systemically healthy Caucasian individuals from Russia aged roughly 6 to 90 years. Roughly 9 milliliters of peripheral blood were drawn from each donor into EDTA-treated Vacutainer tubes. Ficoll-Paque density-gradient centrifugation was used to isolate PBMCs, with at least 7 million per sample. Trizol reagent was used to extract total RNA from PBMCs, with at least 6 micrograms per sample. The percentages of naive CD45RAhigh/CD27high T cells were determined by flow cytometry on a PBMC aliquot from every donor. The V gene is TRBV5-1 and the J gene is TRBJ1-1; the D gene identity is not certain. What was sequenced was blood. The sequence derives from a woman under 30 in good health. The CDR3 region has the sequence CASSVLVDGTEAFF. The DNA sequence is TGCGCCAGCAGCGTATTGGTAGATGGAACTGAAGCTTTCTTT.